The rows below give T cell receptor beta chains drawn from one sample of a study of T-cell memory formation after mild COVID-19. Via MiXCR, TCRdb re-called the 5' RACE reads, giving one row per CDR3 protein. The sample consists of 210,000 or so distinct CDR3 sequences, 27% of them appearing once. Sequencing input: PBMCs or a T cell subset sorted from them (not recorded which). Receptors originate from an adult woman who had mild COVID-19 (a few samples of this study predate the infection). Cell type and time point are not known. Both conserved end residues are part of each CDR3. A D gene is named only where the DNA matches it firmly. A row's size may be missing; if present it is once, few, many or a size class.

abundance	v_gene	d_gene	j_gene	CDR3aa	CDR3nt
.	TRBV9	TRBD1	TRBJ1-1	CASSVSLSGTGDTEAFF	TGTGCCAGCAGCGTGTCACTCTCCGGGACAGGGGACACTGAAGCTTTCTTT
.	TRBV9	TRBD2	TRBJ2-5	CASSVGTTLETQYF	TGTGCCAGCAGCGTCGGGACTACCTTGGAGACCCAGTACTTC
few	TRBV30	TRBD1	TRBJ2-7	CAWGSGTGFHEQYF	TGTGCCTGGGGGTCTGGGACAGGGTTCCACGAGCAGTACTTC
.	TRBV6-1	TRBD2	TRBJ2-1	CASSETSGSSDEQFF	TGTGCCAGCAGTGAGACTAGCGGGAGCTCCGATGAGCAGTTCTTC
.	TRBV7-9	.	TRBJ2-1	CASSFIVIQIFF	TGTGCCAGCAGCTTTATAGTGATCCAGATATTCTTC
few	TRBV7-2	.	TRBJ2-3	CASSAFTGSSTDTQYF	TGTGCCAGCAGCGCATTTACTGGATCTAGCACAGATACGCAGTATTTT
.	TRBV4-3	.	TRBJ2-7	CASSQAYSLGHYEQYF	TGCGCCAGCAGCCAAGCCTATTCCCTGGGACACTACGAGCAGTACTTC
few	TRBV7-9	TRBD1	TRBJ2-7	CASSQYTGTGGEQYF	TGTGCCAGCAGCCAGTACACCGGGACAGGGGGCGAGCAGTACTTC
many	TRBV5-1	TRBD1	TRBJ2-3	CASSLGWDRVTDTQYF	TGCGCCAGCAGCTTGGGATGGGACAGGGTCACAGATACGCAGTATTTT
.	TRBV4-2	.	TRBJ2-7	CASSQDRWSETYEQYF	TGTGCCAGCAGCCAAGATCGTTGGTCAGAGACCTACGAGCAGTACTTC
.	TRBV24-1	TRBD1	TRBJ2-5	CATSDPGQGTGEYF	TGTGCCACCAGTGATCCCGGACAGGGCACCGGGGAGTACTTC
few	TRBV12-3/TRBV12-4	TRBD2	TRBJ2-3	CASTMEGGRTDTQYF	TGTGCCAGCACCATGGAGGGCGGGAGAACAGATACGCAGTATTTT
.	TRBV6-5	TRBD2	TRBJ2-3	CASSLSSGRAVDTQYF	TGTGCCAGCAGTTTATCTAGCGGGAGGGCCGTAGATACGCAGTATTTT
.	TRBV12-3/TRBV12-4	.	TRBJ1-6	CASSRGVAPLHF	TGTGCCAGCAGTAGGGGGGTAGCGCCCCTCCACTTT
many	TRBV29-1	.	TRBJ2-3	CSVGGQSTDTQYF	TGCAGCGTTGGAGGCCAAAGCACAGATACGCAGTATTTT
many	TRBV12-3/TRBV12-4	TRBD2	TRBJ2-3	CASSLGTSRRTDTQYF	TGTGCCAGCAGTTTAGGGACTAGCAGGCGTACAGATACGCAGTATTTT
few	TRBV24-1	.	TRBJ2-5	CATASQDVETQYF	TGTGCCACCGCGAGCCAGGACGTCGAGACCCAGTACTTC
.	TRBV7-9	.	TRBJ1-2	CASSLAGHLGYTF	TGTGCCAGCAGCTTAGCGGGACATTTGGGCTACACCTTC
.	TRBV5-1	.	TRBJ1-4	CASSLNIAGGKLFF	TGCGCCAGCAGCTTGAACATTGCAGGTGGAAAACTGTTTTTT
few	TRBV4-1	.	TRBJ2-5	CASSQGLLGAQETQYF	TGCGCCAGCAGCCAAGGCCTCCTAGGGGCCCAAGAGACCCAGTACTTC
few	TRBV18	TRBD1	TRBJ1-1	CASSLTDRGQTEAFF	TGTGCCAGCTCACTCACGGACAGGGGGCAGACTGAAGCTTTCTTT
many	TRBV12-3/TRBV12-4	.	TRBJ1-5	CASSLMGDGNQPQHF	TGTGCCAGCAGTCTCATGGGGGACGGCAATCAGCCCCAGCATTTT
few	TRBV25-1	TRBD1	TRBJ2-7	CASQKGQGVYEQYF	TGTGCCAGCCAAAAGGGACAGGGAGTCTACGAGCAGTACTTC